The clone carrying this TCR beta chain has a count of ten or more. A second PCR, run for about 7 to 11 cycles, used a sample-barcoded 5' primer plus a J-beta primer mix. From each sample, at least 2.5 million paired-end reads containing CDR3 were obtained. In TCRdb, the 5' RACE reads were re-called with MiXCR into one record per CDR3 protein. The table records about 640,000 distinct CDR3 sequences, about 28% of them present only once. Trimming removed 1 base from V and 12 bases from J, with 16 bases in between. The CDR3 spans 14 residues. In germline, CDR1 is SGHVS, CDR2 FNYEAQ. This sample stems from a study of blood T cells in healthy people across ages.

The clonotype originates from a woman of 80 years or more in good health. The chain couples TRBV7-6 to TRBJ2-1; tentative D call: TRBD2 (7 bases). The specimen was blood. The CDR3 coding sequence is TGTGCCAGCAGCTTAGACCCTGCCGGGGGGCGGCAGTTCTTC. It is translated as CASSLDPAGGRQFF. Based on the CDR3 plus reference TRBV7-6 and TRBJ2-1, the full variable domain is GAGVSQSPRYKVTKRGQDVALRCDPISGHVSLYWYRQALGQGPEFLTYFNYEAQQDKSGLPNDRFSAERPEGSISTLTIQRTEQRDSAMYRCASSLDPAGGRQFFGPGTRLTVL.